These T cell receptor beta chains were read from a single sample in a study of blood T cell repertoires in COVID-19. Data came from immunoSEQ multiplex PCR; TCRdb stores just in-frame clones and leaves some out. Here the sample spans tens of thousands of clones, around 83% being singletons. Source material: peripheral blood. Every receptor here comes from a man aged 65 to 79 with acute or convalescent COVID-19. CDR3s include the opening cysteine and the closing phenylalanine or tryptophan. D genes are given only for firm matches. Size tells how often a clone was seen (once, few, many) or the class of an expanded clone, and some rows leave it out.

TGTGCCAGCAGCTTAGAAACAGGGTTCCAAGAAAAACTGTTTTTT	CASSLETGFQEKLFF	15	-	TRBV7-9	TRBJ1-4	many
TGTGCCAGCAGCCTCTGGGTAAGGGGCACTGAAGCTTTCTTT	CASSLWVRGTEAFF	14	-	TRBV27	TRBJ1-1	-
TGTGCCAGCAGGCTCCAGAGGGCCACTGAAGCTTTCTTT	CASRLQRATEAFF	13	-	TRBV11-1	TRBJ1-1	-
TGTGCCTGGACGCGGGGGACTAGCAATCAGCCCCAGCATTTT	CAWTRGTSNQPQHF	14	-	TRBV30	TRBJ1-5	-
TGCGCTGGGTTTAGCGGAGAACAAGAGACCCAGTACTTC	CAGFSGEQETQYF	13	-	TRBV10-1	TRBJ2-5	-
TGTGCCAGCACCAACAGGGCCCTAAGCACCGGGGAGCTGTTTTTT	CASTNRALSTGELFF	15	-	TRBV27	TRBJ2-2	-
TGTGCCAGCAGTCTCAGAAGCTCCTACAATGAGCAGTTCTTC	CASSLRSSYNEQFF	14	-	TRBV27	TRBJ2-1	once
TGTGCCAGCAGTGCACCAGGGTTTAGAGCTGAAGCTTTCTTT	CASSAPGFRAEAFF	14	-	TRBV25-1	TRBJ1-1	-
TGCAGCGCCGAGACAGGCATGGCCCACGGCTACACCTTC	CSAETGMAHGYTF	13	-	TRBV29-1	TRBJ1-2	-
TGTGCCAGCAGCCTGGGACAGGGTAGCAATCAGCCCCAGCATTTT	CASSLGQGSNQPQHF	15	TRBD1	TRBV5-6	TRBJ1-5	-
TGTGCCAGCACCAGACTAGCGGGAGGGGGAGAGACCCAGTACTTC	CASTRLAGGGETQYF	15	TRBD2	TRBV6-6	TRBJ2-5	-
TGTGCCAGCAGCTTAGGACAGCCGAACACCGGGGAGCTGTTTTTT	CASSLGQPNTGELFF	15	-	TRBV7-9	TRBJ2-2	once
TGTGCCAGCAGTGAATCACGGGGATTTCGGGGGTCACCCCTCCACTTT	CASSESRGFRGSPLHF	16	-	TRBV6-1	TRBJ1-6	-
TGTGCCAGCAGCTTGAGGCTGAACACTGAAGCTTTCTTT	CASSLRLNTEAFF	13	-	TRBV11-2	TRBJ1-1	-
TGTGCCAGCAGCCCACTGATGGTGGCCGGGGAGCTGTTTTTT	CASSPLMVAGELFF	14	-	TRBV3-1/TRBV3-2	TRBJ2-2	once
TGTGCCAGCAGCCCCCGGGGATTCACCGTACAGAATGAGCAGTTCTTC	CASSPRGFTVQNEQFF	16	-	TRBV7-8	TRBJ2-1	-
TGTGCCAGTAGTATTGGGACAGGGGGCCCGCCCCAGCATTTT	CASSIGTGGPPQHF	14	TRBD1	TRBV19	TRBJ1-5	-
TGTGCCAGCAGACGCGGGACTAGCGGTACCTACGAGCAGTACTTC	CASRRGTSGTYEQYF	15	TRBD2	TRBV5-4	TRBJ2-7	-
TGCGCCAGCAGTGAGCTAGCGGGAGGATACACAGATACGCAGTATTTT	CASSELAGGYTDTQYF	16	TRBD2	TRBV10-2	TRBJ2-3	-
TGTGCCAGTAGCCGGGACTCAAGTCCCTATCAGCCCCAGCATTTT	CASSRDSSPYQPQHF	15	-	TRBV19	TRBJ1-5	-
TGTGCCAGCAGCTCAAACCGGGCAGGGGCTGAAAAACTGTTTTTT	CASSSNRAGAEKLFF	15	-	TRBV5-8	TRBJ1-4	-
TGTGCCAGCAGTCCCGCCGGAAGCGGGAGAAGGGTCAAAAACATTCAGTACTTC	CASSPAGSGRRVKNIQYF	18	TRBD2	TRBV28	TRBJ2-4	-
TGTGCCAGCAGTGTAATTCGAGGGACAGATCTTTCCGGGGAGCTGTTTTTT	CASSVIRGTDLSGELFF	17	TRBD1	TRBV7-9	TRBJ2-2	-
TGTGCCAGCAGCTTAGAATTTGGGCCCGGGACAGGGATCTACGAGCAGTACTTC	CASSLEFGPGTGIYEQYF	18	TRBD1	TRBV11-2	TRBJ2-7	-
TGTGCCAGCAGCAAAGGGGGACAGCTTATCTCTGGAAACACCATATATTTT	CASSKGGQLISGNTIYF	17	-	TRBV21-1	TRBJ1-3	few
TGTGCCAGTAGTGCCAGCGGGGGGTCCTACGAGCAGTACTTC	CASSASGGSYEQYF	14	TRBD2	TRBV19	TRBJ2-7	once
TGTGCCAGCAGTCCTGCCCCCTACTCACCCCTCCACTTT	CASSPAPYSPLHF	13	-	TRBV6-5	TRBJ1-6	once
TGTGCCAGCAGCTTCTCCGGGGCGGGGGATGAGCAGTTCTTC	CASSFSGAGDEQFF	14	TRBD2	TRBV7-9	TRBJ2-1	-
TGCGCCAGCCACCGGGACAGGGGGCATGATGAGCAGTTCTTC	CASHRDRGHDEQFF	14	TRBD1	TRBV5-1	TRBJ2-1	once
TGTGCCAGCAGCGTAGATCAGGGTTCGCTGGGCACTGAAGCTTTCTTT	CASSVDQGSLGTEAFF	16	-	TRBV9	TRBJ1-1	few
TGTGCCAGCAGTTCCGGGACAGCCTCTGGGGCCAACGTCCTGACTTTC	CASSSGTASGANVLTF	16	TRBD1	TRBV28	TRBJ2-6	-
TGTGCCATCAGTGGCAGTCAAGAGACCCAGTACTTC	CAISGSQETQYF	12	-	TRBV10-3	TRBJ2-5	-
TGTGCCAGCAGTTCTATGGGAGCCTACGAGCAGTACTTC	CASSSMGAYEQYF	13	-	TRBV27	TRBJ2-7	-
TGTGCCATCAGTGAGGTTCTGGACAGGGGGCTCGGAAAACTGTTTTTT	CAISEVLDRGLGKLFF	16	TRBD1	TRBV10-3	TRBJ1-4	-
TGTGCCAGCAGCACCACCGGGACAGGGAGCAATCAGCCCCAGCATTTT	CASSTTGTGSNQPQHF	16	TRBD1	TRBV5-4	TRBJ1-5	-
TGTGCCAGCAGTGAAGCGGAGCCCCTCACAGATACGCAGTATTTT	CASSEAEPLTDTQYF	15	-	TRBV6-1	TRBJ2-3	-
TGTGCCAGCCGGGGAGTCGACTACGAGCAGTACTTC	CASRGVDYEQYF	12	-	TRBV18	TRBJ2-7	-
TGTGCCATCAGTGAGTCGACATCAGTTCAAGAGACCCAGTACTTC	CAISESTSVQETQYF	15	-	TRBV10-3	TRBJ2-5	once
TGCAGTGCTAGTATTCCTAGCGGGAAGCCCCGAGGAGATACGCAGTATTTT	CSASIPSGKPRGDTQYF	17	TRBD2	TRBV20-1	TRBJ2-3	-
TGTGCCAGCAGTTTCGGACTAGCAGATACGCAGTATTTT	CASSFGLADTQYF	13	TRBD2	TRBV27	TRBJ2-3	-
TGTGCCAGCAGCCCAGGGACAGGGACTTACAATGAGCAGTTCTTC	CASSPGTGTYNEQFF	15	TRBD1	TRBV14	TRBJ2-1	-